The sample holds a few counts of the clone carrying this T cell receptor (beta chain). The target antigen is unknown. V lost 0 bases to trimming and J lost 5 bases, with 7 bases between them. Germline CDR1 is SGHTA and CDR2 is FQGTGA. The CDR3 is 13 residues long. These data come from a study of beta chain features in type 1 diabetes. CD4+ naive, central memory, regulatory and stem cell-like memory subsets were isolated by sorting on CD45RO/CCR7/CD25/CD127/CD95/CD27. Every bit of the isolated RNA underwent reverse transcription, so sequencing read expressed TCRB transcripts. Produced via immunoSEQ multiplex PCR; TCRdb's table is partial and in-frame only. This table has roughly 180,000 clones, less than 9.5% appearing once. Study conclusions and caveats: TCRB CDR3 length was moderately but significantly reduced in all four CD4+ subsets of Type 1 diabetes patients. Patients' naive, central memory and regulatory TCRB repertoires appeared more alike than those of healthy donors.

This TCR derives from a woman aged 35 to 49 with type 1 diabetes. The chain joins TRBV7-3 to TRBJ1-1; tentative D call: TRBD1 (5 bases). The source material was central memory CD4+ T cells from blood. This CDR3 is CASSLTGGTEAFF. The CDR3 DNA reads TGTGCCAGCAGCTTAACGGGGGGAACTGAAGCTTTCTTT.